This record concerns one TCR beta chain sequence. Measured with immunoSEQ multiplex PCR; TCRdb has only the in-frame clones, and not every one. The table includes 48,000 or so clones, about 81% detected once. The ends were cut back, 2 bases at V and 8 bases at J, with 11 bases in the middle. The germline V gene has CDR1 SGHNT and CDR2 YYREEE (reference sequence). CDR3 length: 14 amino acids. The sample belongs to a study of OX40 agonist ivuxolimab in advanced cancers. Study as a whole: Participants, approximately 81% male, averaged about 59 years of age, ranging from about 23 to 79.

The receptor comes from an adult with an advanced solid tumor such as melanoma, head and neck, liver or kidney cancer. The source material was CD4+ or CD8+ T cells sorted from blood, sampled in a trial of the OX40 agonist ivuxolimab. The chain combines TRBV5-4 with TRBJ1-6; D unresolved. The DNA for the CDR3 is TGTGCCAGCAGCTTCGGGCACTTATATTCACCCCTCCACTTT. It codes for CASSFGHLYSPLHF.